This is a list of T cell receptor beta chains from one sample in a study of HIV-infected patients and healthy controls. TCRdb analysed the 5' RACE reads with MiXCR anew, one entry per CDR3 protein. The table shows 55,000 to 70,000 distinct CDR3 sequences, with 19% occurring only once. Source material: CD4+ T cells from blood. These receptors were collected from a human donor in good health. The CDR3 runs from the conserved cysteine through the conserved F or W. The D gene is left open where the match is weak. Some rows have no size entry. The others give once, few or many, or a class for an expanded clone.

V	D	J	size	DNA	CDR3
TRBV7-9	-	TRBJ2-5	-	TGTGCCAGCAGCTCCGCGGGGCCGATGCGGGAGACCCAGTACTTC	CASSSAGPMRETQYF
TRBV6-5	-	TRBJ1-1	many	TGTGCCAGCACCCCTAGCAGGGGTAATATGGTCATGAACACTGAAGCTTTCTTT	CASTPSRGNMVMNTEAFF
TRBV5-1	TRBD1	TRBJ2-3	-	TGCGCCAGCAGCTTATCCAACCGGGACAGGGTGACAGATACGCAGTATTTT	CASSLSNRDRVTDTQYF
TRBV3-1	TRBD1	TRBJ1-1	-	TGTGCCAGCAGCCCATACAGGGGTGAAGCTTTCTTT	CASSPYRGEAFF
TRBV3-1	-	TRBJ2-1	few	TGTGCCAGCAGCCAAGGTTGGTCCGTGGGCAATGAGCAGTTCTTC	CASSQGWSVGNEQFF
TRBV6-5	TRBD2	TRBJ2-7	many	TGTGCCAGCAGTTCGGGCGGGAGGGCCTTGTCAGTCCACGAGCAGTACTTC	CASSSGGRALSVHEQYF
TRBV6-6	-	TRBJ1-5	many	TGTGCCAGCAGCCCCGGGACACTCCAGGGTCAGCCCCAGCATTTT	CASSPGTLQGQPQHF
TRBV14	-	TRBJ2-7	-	TGTGCCAGCAGCCAAGATCGCAGGGACGAGCAGTACTTC	CASSQDRRDEQYF
TRBV3-1	TRBD2	TRBJ2-5	many	TGTGCCAGCAGCCTCCGGACTAGAGACACAGAGACCCAGTACTTC	CASSLRTRDTETQYF
TRBV20-1	-	TRBJ2-7	many	TGCAGTGCTAAGCCGGACTCCGACTACGAGCAGTACTTC	CSAKPDSDYEQYF
TRBV5-8	TRBD1	TRBJ1-5	few	TGTGCCAGCAGTCGGGACAGAATTGATCAGCCCCAGCATTTT	CASSRDRIDQPQHF
TRBV28	-	TRBJ1-3	many	TGTGCCAGCAGTTCGGGACATGGAAACACCATATATTTT	CASSSGHGNTIYF
TRBV14	-	TRBJ2-1	few	TGTGCCAGCAGCCAACGGGGGAATGAGCAGTTCTTC	CASSQRGNEQFF